These 31 T cell receptor beta chains share one sample of origin, sequenced in a study of blood T cell repertoires in COVID-19. Assay: immunoSEQ multiplex PCR; the TCRdb copy retains only in-frame clones and omits some. The table includes approximately 100,000 clones, over 75% detected once. The specimen sequenced was peripheral blood. These receptors were obtained from a human donor in a cohort sampled during active COVID-19.

The chain combines TRBV7-2 with TRBJ1-3; D not resolved. Trimming left V 5 bases short and J 2 bases short, with 13 bases between. CDR1 and CDR2 from the germline V gene are SGHTA and FQGNSA. The CDR3 is made up of 15 amino acids. The CDR3 loop is CASSLVQRAGNTIYF. The CDR3 DNA is TGTGCCAGCAGCCTAGTACAGCGGGCTGGAAACACCATATATTTT.

This chain uses TRBV12-5 with TRBJ2-1, with TRBD2 as a possible D gene (5 bases). Deletions cut 3 bases from V and 6 bases from J, with 12 bases between. The CDR3 covers 14 residues. Germline-derived CDR1 and CDR2 are LGHNT and FRNRAP. The CDR3 here is CASGLALALNEQFF. In DNA, the CDR3 is TGTGCTAGTGGTTTAGCTCTAGCCCTCAATGAGCAGTTCTTC. The whole variable domain, filled in from reference TRBV12-5 and TRBJ2-1, reads DARVTQTPRHKVTEMGQEVTMRCQPILGHNTVFWYRQTMMQGLELLAYFRNRAPLDDSGMPKDRFSAEMPDATLATLKIQPSEPRDSAVYFCASGLALALNEQFFGPGTRLTVL.

J is TRBJ2-1 and V is TRBV5-1; 10 bases map to TRBD2. V lost 4 bases and J lost 3; bases outside the gene matches: 7. The CDR3 runs to 16 residues. CDR1 SGHRS and CDR2 YFSETQ come from the germline V gene. In nucleotides, the CDR3 is TGCGCCAGCAGCCCTAGGAGCGGGGGGGTCTACAATGAGCAGTTCTTC. Translation gives CASSPRSGGVYNEQFF.

The rearrangement links TRBV3-1 (or the pseudogene TRBV3-2) to TRBJ2-1; possibly TRBD2 for D (5 bases). Per germline, CDR1 LGHDT and CDR2 YNNKEL (reference sequence). The CDR3 consists of 13 residues. V lost 7 bases and J 8 bases, leaving 15 bases between the germline ends. This CDR3 reads CASNLEGVDEQFF. The CDR3 region has the DNA TGTGCCAGCAACCTAGAGGGAGTCGATGAGCAGTTCTTC.

CDR3 in amino acids: CASSPPTSGRVSSYNEQFF. The CDR3 coding sequence is TGCGCCAGCAGCCCCCCGACTAGCGGGAGGGTGAGCTCCTACAATGAGCAGTTCTTC. The chain carries TRBV4-1 and TRBJ2-1; 14 nucleotides line up with TRBD2. The germline V gene encodes CDR1 MGHRA and CDR2 YSYEKL. The CDR3 is 19 amino acids. V was clipped by 4 bases and J by 0 bases; unmatched bases: 8.

V and J are TRBV4-3 and TRBJ1-1; no clear D. CDR3 length: 14 amino acids. V was clipped by 4 bases and J by 4 bases, with 13 bases between them. Germline values: CDR1 LGHNA, CDR2 YSLEER. The CDR3 DNA sequence: TGCGCCAGCAGCCTAGCCCAAGGTCCCACTGAAGCTTTCTTT. Translation gives CASSLAQGPTEAFF.

V gene TRBV6-5 combines with J gene TRBJ1-1; perhaps TRBD1 as D (5 bases). This CDR3 contains 15 residues. Germline assignment: CDR1 MNHEY and CDR2 SVGAGI. Trimming left V 7 bases short and J 3 bases short, with 18 bases between. The CDR3 reads CASIYSPGGDTEAFF. CDR3 nucleotide sequence: TGTGCCAGCATCTACTCGCCTGGGGGGGACACTGAAGCTTTCTTT.

CDR3 residues: CASSSTGSTLGNTIYF. CDR3 coding DNA: TGTGCCAGCAGTTCGACAGGGTCCACTCTCGGAAACACCATATATTTT. The rearrangement uses TRBV7-9 and TRBJ1-3; 7 positions agree with TRBD1. The germline V gene has CDR1 SEHNR and CDR2 FQNEAQ (reference sequence). The CDR3 covers 16 residues. The junction had 12 bases not matched to a gene; V was cut back by 6 bases and J by 4 bases.

The chain has TRBV3-1 (or the pseudogene TRBV3-2) and TRBJ2-3; TRBD2 agrees at 14 bases. This CDR3 region has 18 residues. Germline lookup yields CDR1 LGHDT and CDR2 YNNKEL (reference sequence). Germline trimming cut 4 bases from V and 0 bases from J; bases unmatched to any gene: 6. The CDR3: CASSRGTSGSWSTDTQYF. DNA for the CDR3: TGTGCCAGCAGCCGAGGGACTAGCGGGAGCTGGAGCACAGATACGCAGTATTTT.

The chain combines TRBV19 with TRBJ2-3; TRBD1 aligns across 11 bases. This CDR3 region has 16 residues. J gave up 7 bases and V 5 bases, and 11 bases lay outside the gene matches. The germline gives CDR1 LNHDA, CDR2 SQIVND (reference sequence). CDR3 nucleotides: TGTGCCAGTAGTTTACTCCGGACAGGGGGCACTCATACGCAGTATTTT. It yields the protein CASSLLRTGGTHTQYF.

The chain has TRBV7-8 and TRBJ1-4; 7 bases align to TRBD1. Germline lookup yields CDR1 SGHVS and CDR2 FQNEAQ. V lost 5 bases and J lost 8; bases outside the gene matches: 11. The CDR3 spans 15 residues. The CDR3 sequence is CASSVLGTVSEKLFF. Written as DNA, the CDR3 is TGTGCCAGCAGCGTTTTAGGGACAGTGTCGGAAAAACTGTTTTTT.

The V call is TRBV29-1, the J call TRBJ1-6, with 7 bases fitting TRBD1. Germline loops: CDR1 SQVTM, CDR2 ANQGSEA. V shed 4 bases, J shed 6 bases, and the junction held 3 bases outside the gene matches. CDR3 length equals 13 residues. This chain's CDR3 is CSVARGLNSPLHF. For the CDR3, the DNA is TGCAGCGTTGCGAGGGGGCTTAATTCACCCCTCCACTTT.

The CDR3 is CASTTQGAANYGYTF. In DNA form, the CDR3 reads TGTGCCAGCACCACCCAGGGGGCGGCCAACTATGGCTACACCTTC. This chain connects TRBV3-1 (or the pseudogene TRBV3-2) to TRBJ1-2, with 8 bases lining up with TRBD1. Germline CDR1 is LGHDT and CDR2 is YNNKEL (reference sequence). After removal of 7 bases from V and 2 bases from J, the junction contained 9 bases not matched to a gene. The CDR3 totals 15 residues.

The chain recombines TRBV28 with TRBJ2-1, with 11 bases identical to TRBD2. Trimming at V came to 2 bases and at J to 9 bases, leaving 3 bases not matched to a gene. This CDR3 contains 14 residues. Germline V gene data show CDR1 as MDHEN and CDR2 as SYDVKM. The chain's CDR3 is CASSLASGRIEQFF. The CDR3 DNA is TGTGCCAGCAGTTTAGCTAGCGGGAGGATTGAGCAGTTCTTC.

This clone has a handful of counts. The same CDR3 also results from other DNA sequences found in this sample. The V call is TRBV15, the J call TRBJ2-3; perhaps TRBD2 as D (5 bases). The CDR3 is 14 residues long. Germline V CDR1 and CDR2: LNHNV, YYDKDF (reference sequence). Trimming removed 1 base from V and 1 base from J, with 6 bases in between. The CDR3 DNA sequence: TGTGCCACCAGCAGAGGGACTCGCACAGATACGCAGTATTTT. It encodes CATSRGTRTDTQYF.

This rearrangement joins TRBV19 to TRBJ1-1, with D perhaps matching TRBD1 (5 bases). CDR3 length: 14 residues. The V gene's germline CDR1 is LNHDA and CDR2 SQIVND (reference sequence). Trimming left V 5 bases short and J 4 bases short, with 14 bases between. CDR3 nucleotides: TGTGCCAGTAGTCCGGGGGTGGGAGTCACTGAAGCTTTCTTT. Encoded protein: CASSPGVGVTEAFF.

This chain uses TRBV18 with TRBJ1-6; D is perhaps TRBD1 (5 bases). The CDR3 extends over 16 amino acids. Trimming shortened V by 3 bases and J by 5 bases, and 14 bases separated the two germline ends. CDR1 and CDR2 from the germline V gene are KGHSH and LQKENI. The CDR3 region is CASSPQRTRDNSPLHF. The DNA of the CDR3 is TGTGCCAGCTCACCTCAACGGACAAGGGATAATTCACCCCTCCACTTT.

The chain recombines TRBV29-1 with TRBJ2-1, with a tentative D call TRBD1 (6 bases). V lost 5 bases to trimming and J lost 5 bases, with 13 bases between them. Germline CDR1 SQVTM, CDR2 ANQGSEA. CDR3 length: 13 amino acids. CDR3 sequence reads: CSVLEGHDNEQFF. CDR3 bases: TGCAGCGTTCTAGAGGGACACGACAATGAGCAGTTCTTC.

The CDR3 sequence is CASSQDLGGNTEAFF. The CDR3 bases are TGTGCCAGCAGCCAAGATTTGGGAGGGAACACTGAAGCTTTCTTT. This chain uses TRBV4-2 with TRBJ1-1; D remains unclear. Trimming stripped 0 bases from V and 1 base from J, with 9 bases between. The CDR3 consists of 15 residues. Germline assignment: CDR1 LGHNA and CDR2 YNFKEQ.

The chain couples TRBV5-8 to TRBJ1-6; 7 nucleotides align to TRBD1. The ends lost 4 bases at V and 7 bases at J; junction bases unmatched: 23. Per the germline V gene, CDR1 is SGHTS and CDR2 is YDEGEE. This CDR3 contains 20 residues. The CDR3 sequence is CASSLGALTGKVGPNSPLHF. In DNA form, the CDR3 reads TGTGCCAGCAGCCTCGGGGCTTTGACAGGGAAGGTCGGACCAAATTCACCCCTCCACTTT.

The chain links TRBV4-3 to TRBJ2-1; 10 bases line up with TRBD2. Germline V lookup: CDR1 LGHNA, CDR2 YSLEER. The CDR3 extends over 17 amino acids. Trimming at V came to 4 bases and at J to 10 bases, leaving 16 bases not matched to a gene. In nucleotides, the CDR3 is TGCGCCAGCAGCCCTCAGCGTCAAGCGGGAGGGGGGGGAGAGCAGTTCTTC. It codes for CASSPQRQAGGGGEQFF.

This sequence joins TRBV30 and TRBJ1-5, with D perhaps matching TRBD1 (6 bases). In germline, CDR1 is GTSNPN, CDR2 SVGIG (reference sequence). V lost 2 bases and J 2 bases, leaving 13 bases between the germline ends. This CDR3 is 15 amino acids long. The CDR3 protein is CAWSKGDTGNQPQHF. The DNA for the CDR3 is TGTGCCTGGAGTAAGGGGGACACTGGCAATCAGCCCCAGCATTTT.

The rearrangement joins TRBV10-3 to TRBJ1-2; 9 bases align to TRBD1. The CDR3 is made up of 15 amino acids. Germline V gives CDR1 ENHRY, CDR2 SYGVKD. With V trimmed by 3 bases and J by 5 bases, 7 bases remained unmatched. In nucleotides, the CDR3 is TGTGCCATCAGTGAACAGGGGGCGCGAGCGTATGGCTACACCTTC. It codes for CAISEQGARAYGYTF.

The chain combines TRBV19 with TRBJ1-5; 8 bases agree with TRBD1. This CDR3 is 15 amino acids long. Germline lookup yields CDR1 LNHDA and CDR2 SQIVND (reference sequence). The V gene end was trimmed by 5 bases and the J gene end by 3 bases; junction bases not matched to a gene: 6. In DNA, the CDR3 is TGTGCCAGTAGTTTTACAGGGGGTTACAATCAGCCCCAGCATTTT. Protein sequence: CASSFTGGYNQPQHF.

The chain employs TRBV12-1 and TRBJ2-2; the table's D gene call, TRBD2, was not cross checked with the DNA. TRBV12-1 is a documented pseudogene. CDR3 length: 16 residues. CDR3 nucleotides: TGTGCCAGCAGCCCCCCAGAGGGTAAGCACACCGGGGAGCTGTTTTTT. Its protein product is CASSPPEGKHTGELFF.

The rearrangement joins TRBV7-9 to TRBJ2-7, with 7 bases matching TRBD1. Germline lookup yields CDR1 SEHNR and CDR2 FQNEAQ (reference sequence). The V gene end was trimmed by 1 base and the J gene end by 4 bases; junction bases not matched to a gene: 4. The CDR3 runs 14 residues. The CDR3 DNA sequence: TGTGCCAGCAGCTTAGTGGGACAGTCTTACGAGCAGTACTTC. Translation: CASSLVGQSYEQYF. The whole variable domain, filled in from reference TRBV7-9 and TRBJ2-7, reads DTGVSQNPRHKITKRGQNVTFRCDPISEHNRLYWYRQTLGQGPEFLTYFQNEAQLEKSRLLSDRFSAERPKGSFSTLEIQRTEQGDSAMYLCASSLVGQSYEQYFGPGTRLTVT.

This clone was recorded once. The V call is TRBV14, the J call TRBJ2-5; 9 bases fit TRBD2. The CDR3 is made up of 16 amino acids. The V gene end was trimmed by 1 base and the J gene end by 3 bases; junction bases not matched to a gene: 6. Per germline, CDR1 SGHDN and CDR2 FVKESK. This chain's CDR3 is CASSQVERGVKETQYF. Written as DNA, the CDR3 is TGTGCCAGCAGCCAAGTTGAGCGGGGGGTCAAAGAGACCCAGTACTTC.

This chain links TRBV19 with TRBJ1-1; 10 bases match TRBD1. CDR3 length: 12 amino acids. Trimming removed 9 bases from V and 11 bases from J; junction bases left unmatched: 9. CDR1 is LNHDA and CDR2 is SQIVND in the germline V gene (reference sequence). The CDR3 is CARTGGSVRAFF. The CDR3 DNA sequence: TGTGCCAGGACAGGGGGCTCGGTCCGTGCTTTCTTT.

The chain recombines TRBV19 with TRBJ2-7, with TRBD2 as a possible D gene (5 bases). Per germline, CDR1 LNHDA and CDR2 SQIVND (reference sequence). V shed 4 bases and J shed 0 bases, with 10 bases lying between them. The CDR3 has 14 residues. The CDR3 DNA is TGTGCCAGTAGTAGATCCGGAGGCTCCTACGAGCAGTACTTC. This sequence encodes CASSRSGGSYEQYF. The complete variable domain, with remaining parts taken from reference TRBV19 and TRBJ2-7, reads DGGITQSPKYLFRKEGQNVTLSCEQNLNHDAMYWYRQDPGQGLRLIYYSQIVNDFQKGDIAEGYSVSREKKESFPLTVTSAQKNPTAFYLCASSRSGGSYEQYFGPGTRLTVT.

V gene TRBV5-8 combines with J gene TRBJ2-3; TRBD1 matches at 9 bases. V was pared by 6 bases and J by 3 bases, with 8 bases of the junction left unmatched. The CDR3 covers 15 residues. Germline V lookup: CDR1 SGHTS, CDR2 YDEGEE. The CDR3 sequence is CASNARDRVTDTQYF. CDR3 coding DNA: TGTGCCAGCAACGCCCGGGACAGGGTTACAGATACGCAGTATTTT.

The chain couples TRBV7-2 to TRBJ1-2; perhaps TRBD1 as D (6 bases). CDR1 and CDR2 (germline): SGHTA, FQGNSA. There are 14 residues in the CDR3. Trimming cost V 1 base and J 4 bases, with 10 bases left between them. The CDR3 nucleotides read TGTGCCAGCAGCTTAGAGGACAGAGGCTATGGCTACACCTTC. Translation gives CASSLEDRGYGYTF.